These 3 T cell receptor beta chains share one sample of origin, sequenced in a study of blood T cell repertoires in COVID-19. Assay used: immunoSEQ multiplex PCR; TCRdb lists only in-frame clones, some missing. The sample contains roughly 110,000 clones, around 83% of which appear only once. The sample consisted of peripheral blood. The receptor source for this set is a man aged 65-85 years with acute or convalescent COVID-19.

This chain links TRBV7-2 with TRBJ2-5, with D perhaps matching TRBD1 (5 bases). V was pared by 1 base and J by 7 bases, with 16 bases between. Germline V gene data show CDR1 as SGHTA and CDR2 as FQGNSA. The CDR3 length is 15 residues. The CDR3 here is CASSLVQGTLGTQYF. As DNA, the CDR3 is TGTGCCAGCAGCTTAGTGCAGGGAACATTGGGGACCCAGTACTTC.

The chain links TRBV5-1 to TRBJ1-2, with 8 bases aligning to TRBD1. After removal of 4 bases from V and 5 bases from J, the junction contained 10 bases not matched to a gene. Germline values: CDR1 SGHRS, CDR2 YFSETQ. The CDR3 extends over 15 amino acids. CDR3 sequence (DNA): TGCGCCAGCAGCCCCGGACAGGGCGACCCATATGGCTACACCTTC. Protein product: CASSPGQGDPYGYTF.

The V call is TRBV12-3 or TRBV12-4, the J call TRBJ2-5; the match to TRBD1 covers 8 bases. The ends lost 5 bases at V and 1 base at J; junction bases unmatched: 0. CDR3 length: 13 amino acids. In DNA form, the CDR3 reads TGTGCCAGCAGTGACAGGGGCCAAGAGACCCAGTACTTC. Translated, it gives CASSDRGQETQYF.